Listed here are 13 T cell receptor beta chains from one sample, sequenced in a study of OX40 agonist ivuxolimab in advanced cancers. Clones were sequenced by immunoSEQ multiplex PCR, and TCRdb holds only the in-frame ones, with some missing. The sample shows some 64,000 clones, about 87% of them seen only once. Sequencing used CD4+ or CD8+ T cells sorted from blood, obtained in a trial of the OX40 agonist ivuxolimab. These receptors all stem from an adult with an advanced solid tumor such as melanoma, head and neck, liver or kidney cancer.

The rearrangement links TRBV29-1 to TRBJ2-5; a weak D match, TRBD2 (5 bases). V shed 7 bases and J shed 5 bases, with 11 bases lying between them. This CDR3 comprises 11 residues. CDR1 is SQVTM, CDR2 ANQGSEA, per germline. CDR3 coding DNA: TGCAGCGGGACCCCGGGGGAGACCCAGTACTTC. Protein sequence: CSGTPGETQYF.

The genes are TRBV9 and TRBJ1-1; 7 bases agree with TRBD1. V gave up 4 bases and J gave up 3 bases; unmatched junction bases: 9. CDR3 length equals 15 residues. The germline V gene has CDR1 SGDLS and CDR2 YYNGEE. DNA for the CDR3: TGTGCCAGCAGCCCTTGGGACAGTCCAGACACTGAAGCTTTCTTT. This sequence encodes CASSPWDSPDTEAFF.

The J gene is TRBJ2-1, the V gene TRBV6-1; unclear D gene. CDR3 length: 12 residues. Germline CDR1 is MNHNS and CDR2 is SASEGT. Trimming pared 3 bases from V and 10 bases from J, leaving 10 bases between. The CDR3 loop is CASSEDRLEQFF. The DNA for the CDR3 is TGTGCCAGCAGTGAGGACCGGCTCGAGCAGTTCTTC.

This chain connects TRBV28 to TRBJ2-7; D may correspond to TRBD1 or TRBD2 (6 bases each). Germline loops: CDR1 MDHEN, CDR2 SYDVKM. Deletions cut 2 bases from V and 0 bases from J, with 11 bases between. The CDR3 totals 15 residues. The CDR3 reads CASSLPGATSYEQYF. The CDR3, as DNA: TGTGCCAGCAGTTTACCGGGGGCGACCTCCTACGAGCAGTACTTC.

The V gene is TRBV6-1, the J gene TRBJ1-5; no reliable D call. With 4 bases removed from V and 2 bases from J, the gap between germline ends came to 15 bases. Germline loops: CDR1 MNHNS, CDR2 SASEGT. This CDR3 comprises 16 residues. The CDR3 DNA sequence: TGTGCCAGCAGTGCCGGGGTTACTAGGGGCAATCAGCCCCAGCATTTT. This translates into CASSAGVTRGNQPQHF.

The genes are TRBV30 and TRBJ2-2, with 7 bases fitting TRBD2. Germline V lookup: CDR1 GTSNPN, CDR2 SVGIG (reference sequence). V lost 4 bases to trimming and J lost 5 bases; unmatched junction nucleotides: 10. The CDR3 runs to 15 residues. CDR3 nucleotide sequence: TGTGCCTGGAAGCGGTGGGAGGGACGAACCGGGGAGCTGTTTTTT. It yields the protein CAWKRWEGRTGELFF.

The chain is built from TRBV7-6 and TRBJ2-1; D is unclear. V was trimmed by 4 bases and J by 4 bases, leaving 17 bases between them. Germline V gene sequence: CDR1 SGHVS, CDR2 FNYEAQ. CDR3 length equals 16 residues. As DNA, the CDR3 is TGTGCCAGCAGCTGGACCGGGCCTCACCAATACAATGAGCAGTTCTTC. This codes for CASSWTGPHQYNEQFF.

The rearrangement joins TRBV5-4 to TRBJ1-1; tentatively, D is TRBD1 (5 bases). The CDR3 is 14 amino acids. Trimming shortened V by 3 bases and J by 4 bases, and 13 bases separated the two germline ends. Germline V gene sequence: CDR1 SGHNT, CDR2 YYREEE (reference sequence). CDR3 sequence (DNA): TGTGCCAGCAGCTGGGGGGAGGACGTCACTGAAGCTTTCTTT. Translation gives CASSWGEDVTEAFF.

The chain links TRBV7-9 to TRBJ2-2; TRBD1 agrees at 8 bases. V lost 6 bases, J lost 2 bases, and 2 bases stayed unmatched. The CDR3 totals 14 residues. The V gene's germline CDR1 is SEHNR and CDR2 FQNEAQ (reference sequence). The CDR3 region has the DNA TGTGCCAGCAGAGACAGGGGCAACACCGGGGAGCTGTTTTTT. Amino acids: CASRDRGNTGELFF.

The chain is built from TRBV4-3 and TRBJ2-2; a possible D gene is TRBD1 (5 bases). V was clipped by 0 bases and J by 2 bases, with 10 bases between them. The CDR3 runs to 16 residues. Per the germline V gene, CDR1 is LGHNA and CDR2 is YSLEER. DNA of the CDR3: TGCGCCAGCAGCCAAGATGCAGGGATAAACACCGGGGAGCTGTTTTTT. It specifies CASSQDAGINTGELFF.

The rearrangement uses TRBV21-1 and TRBJ1-2; the D call TRBD1 from the table was never checked on the DNA. TRBV21-1 is a documented pseudogene. The length of the CDR3 is 14 residues. For the CDR3, the DNA is TGTGCCAGCAGCAAAGGTGCACAGTTCTATGGCTACACCTTC. It codes for CASSKGAQFYGYTF.

By sample share, this clone is medium-sized. V and J are TRBV7-6 and TRBJ2-7; TRBD2 aligns across 11 bases. After removal of 5 bases from V and 3 bases from J, the junction contained 6 bases not matched to a gene. Germline lookup yields CDR1 SGHVS and CDR2 FNYEAQ. The CDR3 is 15 residues long. CDR3 nucleotide sequence: TGTGCCAGCAGCGGGACTAGCGGAGGGGACTACGAGCAGTACTTC. It is translated as CASSGTSGGDYEQYF.

V is TRBV15 and J is TRBJ1-4; TRBD1 matches 7 bases. CDR1 LNHNV and CDR2 YYDKDF come from the germline V gene (reference sequence). The V and J ends lost 5 bases and 7 bases, in that order; junction bases with no gene match: 13. The CDR3 has 16 amino acids. CDR3 nucleotides: TGTGCCACCAGCTCCACCAAGACAGGGCGCGGTGAAAAACTGTTTTTT. This encodes CATSSTKTGRGEKLFF. Full variable domain (outside the CDR3, taken from reference TRBV15 and TRBJ1-4): DAMVIQNPRYQVTQFGKPVTLSCSQTLNHNVMYWYQQKSSQAPKLLFHYYDKDFNNEADTPDNFQSRRPNTSFCFLDIRSPGLGDTAMYLCATSSTKTGRGEKLFFGSGTQLSVL.